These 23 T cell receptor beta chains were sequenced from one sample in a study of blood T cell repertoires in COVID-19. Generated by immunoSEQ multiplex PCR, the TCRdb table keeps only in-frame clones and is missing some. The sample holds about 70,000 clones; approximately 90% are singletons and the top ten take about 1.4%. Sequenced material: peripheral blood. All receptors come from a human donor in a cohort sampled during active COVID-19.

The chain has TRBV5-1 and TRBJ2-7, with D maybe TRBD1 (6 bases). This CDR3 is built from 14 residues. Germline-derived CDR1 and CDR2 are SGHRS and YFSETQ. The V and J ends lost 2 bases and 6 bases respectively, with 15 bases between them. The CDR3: CASSFRDTGGEQYF. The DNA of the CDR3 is TGCGCCAGCAGCTTTAGGGACACCGGTGGCGAGCAGTACTTC.

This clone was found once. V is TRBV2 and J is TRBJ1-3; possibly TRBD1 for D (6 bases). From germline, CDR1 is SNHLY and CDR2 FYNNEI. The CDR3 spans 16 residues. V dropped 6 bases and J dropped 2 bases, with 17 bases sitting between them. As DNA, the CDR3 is TGTGCCAGCAGGATAGAGACAGGATACCCTGGAAACACCATATATTTT. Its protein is CASRIETGYPGNTIYF. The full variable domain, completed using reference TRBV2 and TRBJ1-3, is EPEVTQTPSHQVTQMGQEVILRCVPISNHLYFYWYRQILGQKVEFLVSFYNNEISEKSEIFDDQFSVERPDGSNFTLKIRSTKLEDSAMYFCASRIETGYPGNTIYFGEGSWLTVV.

The CDR3 bases are TGTGCCAGCAGCCAGACAGGGCTCGCCTACAATGAGCAGTTCTTC. This codes for CASSQTGLAYNEQFF. The chain has TRBV6-5 and TRBJ2-1; 7 bases are a match to TRBD1. The CDR3 is 15 amino acids. CDR1 and CDR2 from the germline V gene are MNHEY and SVGAGI. The V segment lost 6 bases and the J segment 2 bases; nucleotides outside the gene matches: 7.

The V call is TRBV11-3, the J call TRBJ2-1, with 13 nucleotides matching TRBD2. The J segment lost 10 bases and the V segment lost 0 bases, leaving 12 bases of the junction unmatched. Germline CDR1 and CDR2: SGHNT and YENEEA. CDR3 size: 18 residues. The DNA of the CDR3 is TGTGCCAGCAGCTTAGATCAATTGGGGACTAGCGGGACGGGCGAGCAGTTCTTC. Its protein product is CASSLDQLGTSGTGEQFF.

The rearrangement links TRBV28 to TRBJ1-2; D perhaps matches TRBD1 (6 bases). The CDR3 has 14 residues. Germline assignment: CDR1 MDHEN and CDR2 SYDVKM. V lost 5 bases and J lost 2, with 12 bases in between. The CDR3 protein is CASSPGQMNYGYTF. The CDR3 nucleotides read TGTGCCAGCAGTCCAGGACAGATGAACTATGGCTACACCTTC.

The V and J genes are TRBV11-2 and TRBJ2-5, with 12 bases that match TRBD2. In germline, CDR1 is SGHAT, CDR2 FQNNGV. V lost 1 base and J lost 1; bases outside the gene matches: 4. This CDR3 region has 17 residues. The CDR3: CASSLVASGRAQETQYF. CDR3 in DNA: TGTGCCAGCAGCTTAGTAGCTAGCGGGAGGGCCCAAGAGACCCAGTACTTC.

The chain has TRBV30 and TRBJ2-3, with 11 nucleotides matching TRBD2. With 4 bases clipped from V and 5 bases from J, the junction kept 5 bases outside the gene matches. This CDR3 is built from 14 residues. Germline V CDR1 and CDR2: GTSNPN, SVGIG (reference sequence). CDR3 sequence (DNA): TGTGCCTGGACCAAGGGGACTAGCGGAGATACGCAGTATTTT. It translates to CAWTKGTSGDTQYF.

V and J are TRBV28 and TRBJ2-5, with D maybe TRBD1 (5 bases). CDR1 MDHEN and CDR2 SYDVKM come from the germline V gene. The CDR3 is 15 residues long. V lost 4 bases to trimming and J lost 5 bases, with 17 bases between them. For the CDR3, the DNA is TGTGCCAGCAGTTCCCAGGGCGCGGCGGAGGAGACCCAGTACTTC. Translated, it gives CASSSQGAAEETQYF.

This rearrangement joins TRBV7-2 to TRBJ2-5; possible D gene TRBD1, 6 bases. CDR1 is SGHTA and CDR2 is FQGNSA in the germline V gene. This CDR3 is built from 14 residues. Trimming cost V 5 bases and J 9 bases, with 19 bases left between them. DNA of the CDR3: TGTGCCAGCAGCGAACAGGGCAGGGACGATGCCCAGTACTTC. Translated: CASSEQGRDDAQYF.

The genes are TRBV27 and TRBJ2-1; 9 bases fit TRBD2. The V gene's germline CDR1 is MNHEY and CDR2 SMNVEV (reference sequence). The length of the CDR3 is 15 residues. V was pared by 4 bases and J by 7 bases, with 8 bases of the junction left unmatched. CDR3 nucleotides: TGTGCCAGCAGTTCCGAGGGACTAGCCGTTAATGAGCAGTTCTTC. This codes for CASSSEGLAVNEQFF.

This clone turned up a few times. For the CDR3, the DNA is TGTGCCAGCAGCTCGGCACAGGGTGTCACTAATGAAAAACTGTTTTTT. Protein: CASSSAQGVTNEKLFF. The V and J genes are TRBV6-6 and TRBJ1-4, with D tentatively TRBD1 (6 bases). The CDR3 has 16 residues. Germline V gene sequence: CDR1 MNHNY, CDR2 SVGAGI (reference sequence). Between the trimmed V and J ends, which lost 6 bases and 2 bases, there was a span of 16 bases.

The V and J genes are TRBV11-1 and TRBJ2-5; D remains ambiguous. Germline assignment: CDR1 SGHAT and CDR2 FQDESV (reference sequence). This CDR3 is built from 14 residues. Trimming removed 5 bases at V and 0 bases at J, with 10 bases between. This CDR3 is CASSPDNYQETQYF. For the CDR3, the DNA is TGTGCCAGCAGCCCCGACAACTACCAAGAGACCCAGTACTTC.

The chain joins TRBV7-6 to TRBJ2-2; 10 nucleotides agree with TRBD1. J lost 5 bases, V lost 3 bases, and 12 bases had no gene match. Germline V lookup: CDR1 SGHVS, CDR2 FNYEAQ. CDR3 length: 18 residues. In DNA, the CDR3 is TGTGCCAGCAGCTTCCAGACAGGGGGCCTGTCCGAAACCGGGGAGCTGTTTTTT. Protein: CASSFQTGGLSETGELFF.

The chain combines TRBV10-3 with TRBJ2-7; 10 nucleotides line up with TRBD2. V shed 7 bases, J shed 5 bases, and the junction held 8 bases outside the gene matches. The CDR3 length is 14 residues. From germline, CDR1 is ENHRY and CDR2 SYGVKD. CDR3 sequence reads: CAIKGLAVPDEQYF. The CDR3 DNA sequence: TGTGCCATCAAAGGACTAGCGGTGCCTGACGAGCAGTACTTC.

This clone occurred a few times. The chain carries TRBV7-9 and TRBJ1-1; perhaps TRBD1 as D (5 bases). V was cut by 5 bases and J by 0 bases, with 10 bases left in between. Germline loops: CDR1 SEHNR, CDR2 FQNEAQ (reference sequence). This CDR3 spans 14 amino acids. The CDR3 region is CASSPTTVNTEAFF. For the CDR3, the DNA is TGTGCCAGCAGCCCGACGACAGTGAACACTGAAGCTTTCTTT. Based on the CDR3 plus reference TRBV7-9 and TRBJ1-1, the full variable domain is DTGVSQNPRHKITKRGQNVTFRCDPISEHNRLYWYRQTLGQGPEFLTYFQNEAQLEKSRLLSDRFSAERPKGSFSTLEIQRTEQGDSAMYLCASSPTTVNTEAFFGQGTRLTVV.

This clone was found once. CDR3 DNA: TGTGCCAGCAGCTTAGGCCTAGCGGGAGGCGAGCAGTACTTC. It is translated as CASSLGLAGGEQYF. This chain uses TRBV13 with TRBJ2-7; 11 bases line up with TRBD2. From germline, CDR1 is PRHDT and CDR2 FYEKMQ (reference sequence). Trimming at V came to 0 bases and at J to 6 bases, leaving 1 base not matched to a gene. The CDR3 sequence is 14 residues long.

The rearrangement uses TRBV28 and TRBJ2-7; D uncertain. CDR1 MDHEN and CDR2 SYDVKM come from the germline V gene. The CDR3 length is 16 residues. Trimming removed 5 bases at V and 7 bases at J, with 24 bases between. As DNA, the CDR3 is TGTGCCAGCAGTCTTACCTCGCCGGGTACTACGGAGGAGCAGTACTTC. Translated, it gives CASSLTSPGTTEEQYF.

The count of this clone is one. CDR3 sequence: CSVDGRGEDTQYF. CDR3 nucleotide sequence: TGCAGCGTTGACGGGAGAGGTGAAGATACGCAGTATTTT. The V and J genes are TRBV29-1 and TRBJ2-3, with D tentatively TRBD2 (6 bases). The V end lost 3 bases, the J end lost 5 bases, and 12 bases lay between the germline ends. This CDR3 has 13 residues. The germline gives CDR1 SQVTM, CDR2 ANQGSEA.

CDR3 protein: CASRQGAGNTEAFF. DNA for the CDR3: TGTGCCAGCAGGCAGGGGGCGGGAAACACTGAAGCTTTCTTT. The V gene is TRBV2, the J gene TRBJ1-1, with 8 bases identical to TRBD1. V gave up 6 bases and J gave up 2 bases; unmatched junction bases: 5. The germline CDR1 and CDR2 sequences are SNHLY and FYNNEI. The CDR3 consists of 14 residues.

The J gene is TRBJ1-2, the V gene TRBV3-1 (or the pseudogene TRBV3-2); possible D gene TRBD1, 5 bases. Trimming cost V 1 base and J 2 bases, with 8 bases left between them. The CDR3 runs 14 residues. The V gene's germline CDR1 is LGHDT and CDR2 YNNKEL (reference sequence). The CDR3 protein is CASSQGGQNYGYTF. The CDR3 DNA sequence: TGTGCCAGCAGCCAAGGGGGCCAAAACTATGGCTACACCTTC.

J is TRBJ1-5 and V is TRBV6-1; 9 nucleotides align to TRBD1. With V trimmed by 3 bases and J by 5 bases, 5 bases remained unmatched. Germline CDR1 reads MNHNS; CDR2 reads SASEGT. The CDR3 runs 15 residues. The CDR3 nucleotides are TGTGCCAGCAGTGACCCGGACAGGGGCGATCAGCCCCAGCATTTT. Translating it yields CASSDPDRGDQPQHF.

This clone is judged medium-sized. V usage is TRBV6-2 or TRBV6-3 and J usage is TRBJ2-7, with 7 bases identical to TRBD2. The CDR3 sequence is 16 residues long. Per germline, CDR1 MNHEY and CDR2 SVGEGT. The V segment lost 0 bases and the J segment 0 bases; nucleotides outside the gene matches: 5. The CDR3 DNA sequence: TGTGCCAGCAGTTACTCGACCCAGCGGGGCTCCTACGAGCAGTACGTC. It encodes CASSYSTQRGSYEQYV.

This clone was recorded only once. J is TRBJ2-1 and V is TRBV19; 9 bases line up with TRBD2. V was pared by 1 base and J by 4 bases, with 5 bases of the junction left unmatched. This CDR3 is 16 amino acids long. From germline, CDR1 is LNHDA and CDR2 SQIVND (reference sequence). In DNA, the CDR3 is TGTGCCAGTAGTATAGCCGCGACTAGCGGTTACAATGAGCAGTTCTTC. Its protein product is CASSIAATSGYNEQFF.